This T cell receptor (beta chain) was captured by sequencing in a study of EBV T-cell therapy then PD-1 blockade in nasopharyngeal carcinoma. Only in-frame clones appear in the TCRdb table, and some are missing; sequencing was by immunoSEQ multiplex PCR. The sample has 13,000 to 15,000 clones; roughly 84% are singletons. Treatment here: AdE1-LMPpoly-expanded autologous EBV-specific T-cell therapy followed by anti-PD-1 nivolumab. Germline V gene data show CDR1 as SGHKS and CDR2 as YYEKEE (reference sequence). The CDR3 sequence is 12 residues long. V was cut by 4 bases and J by 3 bases, with 5 bases left in between. The table lists this clone with a few counts. What it binds is not known.

This receptor was obtained from a man in his forties or fifties with nasopharyngeal carcinoma. This chain joins TRBV5-5 and TRBJ1-5; the D is unclear. The sequencing used CD8+ T cells from blood, collected at day 105 from a patient whose treatment included autologous EBV-specific T cells and nivolumab. The CDR3 DNA reads as TGTGCCAGCAGCCTATCCAATCAGCCCCAGCATTTT. Amino acids: CASSLSNQPQHF.